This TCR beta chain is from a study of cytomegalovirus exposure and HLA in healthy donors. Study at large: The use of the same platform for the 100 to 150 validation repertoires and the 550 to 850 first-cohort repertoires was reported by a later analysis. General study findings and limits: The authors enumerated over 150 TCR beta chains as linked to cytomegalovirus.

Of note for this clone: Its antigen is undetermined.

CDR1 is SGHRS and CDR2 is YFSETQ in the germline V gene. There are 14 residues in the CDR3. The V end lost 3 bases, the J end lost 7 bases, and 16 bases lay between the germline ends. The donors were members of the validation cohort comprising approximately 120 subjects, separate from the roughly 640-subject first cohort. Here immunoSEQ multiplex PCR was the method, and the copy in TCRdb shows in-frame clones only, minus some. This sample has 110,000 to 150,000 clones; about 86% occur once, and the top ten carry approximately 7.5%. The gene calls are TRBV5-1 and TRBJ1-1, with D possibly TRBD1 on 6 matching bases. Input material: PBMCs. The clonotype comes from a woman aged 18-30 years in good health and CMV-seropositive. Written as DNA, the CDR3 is TGCGCCAGCAGCTCCGGACAGCGGCCCAATGAAGCTTTCTTT. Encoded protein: CASSSGQRPNEAFF. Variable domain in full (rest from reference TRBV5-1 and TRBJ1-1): KAGVTQTPRYLIKTRGQQVTLSCSPISGHRSVSWYQQTPGQGLQFLFEYFSETQRNKGNFPGRFSGRQFSNSRSEMNVSTLELGDSALYLCASSSGQRPNEAFFGQGTRLTVV.